Below, 7 T cell receptor beta chains from the same sample are listed, as sequenced in a study of cytomegalovirus exposure and HLA in healthy donors. Primers for the PCR totalled 60 Vbeta and 13 Jbeta. Clones were read by immunoSEQ multiplex PCR, and TCRdb kept only the in-frame ones, dropping some. The data show some 120,000 clones, 85% to 90% seen once. Sequencing was done on a sample of PBMCs. The source is a woman aged 25 to 45 in good health and CMV-seropositive.

V usage is TRBV25-1 and J usage is TRBJ1-2, with D unclear. CDR3 length: 10 residues. CDR1 and CDR2 from the germline V gene are MGHDK and SYGVNS. V was shortened by 5 bases and J by 7 bases, with 5 bases between the two germline ends. CDR3 region: CASSFSGYTF. CDR3 sequence (DNA): TGTGCCAGCAGTTTTAGTGGCTACACCTTC.

The chain couples TRBV4-1 to TRBJ2-1; 13 nucleotides line up with TRBD2. The trim removed 8 bases at V and 7 bases at J, leaving 2 bases unmatched. The CDR3 is 13 residues long. Germline values: CDR1 MGHRA, CDR2 YSYEKL. The chain's CDR3 is CASRGLAGNEQFF. The CDR3 nucleotides read TGCGCCAGCCGGGGACTAGCGGGGAATGAGCAGTTCTTC.

The V and J genes are TRBV5-5 and TRBJ2-2, with D possibly matching TRBD2 (6 bases). CDR1 is SGHKS and CDR2 is YYEKEE in the germline V gene (reference sequence). V was pared by 0 bases and J by 6 bases, with 9 bases between. This CDR3 region has 14 residues. The chain's CDR3 is CASSLGPGAGELFF. In DNA form, the CDR3 reads TGTGCCAGCAGCTTGGGGCCGGGGGCCGGGGAGCTGTTTTTT.

V is TRBV27 and J is TRBJ1-1; no definite D call. The CDR3 length is 13 residues. Germline V CDR1 and CDR2: MNHEY, SMNVEV (reference sequence). Between the trimmed V and J ends, which lost 6 bases and 10 bases, there was a span of 18 bases. The CDR3 nucleotides are TGTGCCAGCAGAAGGAGCCACCTTGAGCTAGCTTTCTTT. Translation: CASRRSHLELAFF.

The rearrangement links TRBV6-5 to TRBJ2-3; TRBD2 agrees at 11 bases. The CDR3 is 15 residues long. From germline, CDR1 is MNHEY and CDR2 SVGAGI. V lost 3 bases and J lost 6; bases outside the gene matches: 5. The CDR3 region is CASSYSGRAFDTQYF. The CDR3 DNA follows: TGTGCCAGCAGTTATAGCGGGAGGGCCTTCGATACGCAGTATTTT.

Only a few counts were recorded for this clone. The rearrangement uses TRBV2 and TRBJ1-1; a weak D match, TRBD1 (5 bases). Germline V lookup: CDR1 SNHLY, CDR2 FYNNEI. The V and J ends lost 3 bases and 10 bases respectively, with 18 bases between them. The CDR3 contains 14 residues. The CDR3 nucleotides read TGTGCCAGCAGTGACACTCGCGCGGGGCCGGCAGCTTTCTTT. It encodes CASSDTRAGPAAFF.

The rearrangement joins TRBV10-3 to TRBJ2-7; D possibly corresponds to TRBD1 (6 bases). This CDR3 spans 15 amino acids. V was pared by 4 bases and J by 2 bases, with 15 bases between. From germline, CDR1 is ENHRY and CDR2 SYGVKD. CDR3 in DNA: TGTGCCATCAGTGGCTACAGGGACCATACCTACGAGCAGTACTTC. As protein: CAISGYRDHTYEQYF.